The clone carrying this T cell receptor (beta chain) occurred once. Its specificity is unknown. The sample belongs to a study of T cell responses to AZD1222 COVID-19 vaccine. Points from the study as a whole: White British people made up most donors, females outnumbered males, and clonal diversity was possibly underestimated. Targets within unmutated variant regions were reportedly found for nearly half of spike-specific TCRs.

Per germline, CDR1 SGHTA and CDR2 FQGNSA. V shed 1 base, J shed 8 bases, and the junction held 12 bases outside the gene matches. The CDR3 covers 16 residues. Timing groups of about 4 and about 12 weeks for second doses were pooled. The protocol was immunoSEQ multiplex PCR, while the TCRdb copy is restricted to in-frame clones and leaves out a portion. The repertoire holds 150,000 to 200,000 clones, with around 90% as singletons. This sequence originates from an adult who received the AZD1222 COVID-19 vaccine. The chain combines TRBV7-2 with TRBJ1-2; 8 bases fit TRBD1. The sample in question was peripheral blood, obtained 28 days after the second AZD1222 dose. CDR3 nucleotide sequence: TGTGCCAGCAGCTTAGTTTTTGACCAGGGGGCTTTAGGCTACACCTTC. Amino acids: CASSLVFDQGALGYTF.